The T cell receptor (beta chain) described here comes from a study of cytomegalovirus exposure and HLA in healthy donors. Study-level results: An analysis was carried out later, and it reportedly showed fewer N-insertions in an Asian-associated ancestry cluster than the approximately 700-donor mean. TCR beta V segments were, for the most part, productive about 87% or about 30% of the time in an earlier analysis.

Details on this clone: Its antigen is not identified.

V lost 5 bases to trimming and J lost 3 bases, with 4 bases between them. The CDR3 is made up of 11 amino acids. CDR1 and CDR2 (germline): SGHAT, FQNNGV. Primers for the PCR totalled 60 Vbeta and 13 Jbeta. Clones were sequenced by immunoSEQ multiplex PCR, and TCRdb holds only the in-frame ones, with some missing. Among 150,000 to 200,000 clones, less than 90% were seen once, and the ten largest hold around 0.21%. Sequencing was done on a sample of PBMCs. The sequence came from a girl under three years old in good health and CMV-seronegative. The gene calls are TRBV11-2 and TRBJ2-5; D unclear. In DNA form, the CDR3 reads TGTGCCAGCAGCCAAAAAGAGACCCAGTACTTC. This gives the protein CASSQKETQYF.